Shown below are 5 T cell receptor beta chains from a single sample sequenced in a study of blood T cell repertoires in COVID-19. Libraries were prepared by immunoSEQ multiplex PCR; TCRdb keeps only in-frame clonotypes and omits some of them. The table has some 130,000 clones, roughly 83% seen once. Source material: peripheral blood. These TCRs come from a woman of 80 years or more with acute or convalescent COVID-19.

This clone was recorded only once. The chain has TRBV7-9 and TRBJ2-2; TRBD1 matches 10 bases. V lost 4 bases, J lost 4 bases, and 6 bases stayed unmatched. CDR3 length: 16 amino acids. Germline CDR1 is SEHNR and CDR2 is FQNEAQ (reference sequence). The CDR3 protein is CASSSTGGAGTGELFF. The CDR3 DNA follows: TGTGCCAGCAGCTCGACAGGGGGCGCGGGCACCGGGGAGCTGTTTTTT.

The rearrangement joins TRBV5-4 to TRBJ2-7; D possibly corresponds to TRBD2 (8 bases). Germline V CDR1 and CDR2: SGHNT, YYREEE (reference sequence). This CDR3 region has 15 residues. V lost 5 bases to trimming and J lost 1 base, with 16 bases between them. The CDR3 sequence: CASSRGRGASYEQYF. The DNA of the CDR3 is TGTGCCAGCAGTAGGGGGCGGGGGGCATCCTACGAGCAGTACTTC.

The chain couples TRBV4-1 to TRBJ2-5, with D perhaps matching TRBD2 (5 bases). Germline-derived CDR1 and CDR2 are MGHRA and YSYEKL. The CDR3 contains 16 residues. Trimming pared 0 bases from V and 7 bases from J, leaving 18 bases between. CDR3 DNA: TGCGCCAGCAGCCAAGAGAGACTAACCCACTTAGGGACCCAGTACTTC. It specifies CASSQERLTHLGTQYF.

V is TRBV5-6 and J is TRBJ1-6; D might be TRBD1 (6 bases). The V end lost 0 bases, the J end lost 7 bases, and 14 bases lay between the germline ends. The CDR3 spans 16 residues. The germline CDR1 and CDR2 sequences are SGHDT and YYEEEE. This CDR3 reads CASSLARQEYNSPLHF. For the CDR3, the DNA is TGTGCCAGCAGCTTGGCCCGACAGGAATACAATTCACCCCTCCACTTT.

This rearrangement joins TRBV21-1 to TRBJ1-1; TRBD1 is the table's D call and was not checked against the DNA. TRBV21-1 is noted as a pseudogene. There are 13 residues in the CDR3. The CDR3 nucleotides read TGTGCCAGCAGCAAAGGGGACAGAGGGAAAGCTTTCTTT. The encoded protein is CASSKGDRGKAFF.